This TCR beta chain was documented in a study of T cells in Graves' hyperthyroidism and ophthalmopathy. Points from the study as a whole: Progression to ophthalmopathy was predicted a median of 6.5 months early.

This CDR3 is 15 amino acids long. Trimming took 2 bases from V and 2 from J, leaving 12 bases between them. Germline V gene data show CDR1 as MNHNS and CDR2 as SASEGT. Fresh peripheral blood, roughly 10 ml, was the source of the PBMCs. From RNA transcripts, TCR beta CDR3 regions were amplified. A first-round RT-PCR of the TCR CDR3 used the HTBI primer set. One entry per CDR3 protein, called by TCRdb with MiXCR from the multiplex PCR reads. Seen here are 550,000 to 650,000 distinct CDR3 sequences, about 15% observed once, and the top ten hold roughly 6.2%. Remarks on this clonotype: What it binds is unknown.

The sequence was obtained from a woman in her thirties with Graves' hyperthyroidism that later progressed to Graves' ophthalmopathy. This sequence joins TRBV6-1 and TRBJ1-2; D uncertain. Specimen: blood. Here the CDR3 reads CASSEYGVGNYGYTF. Here the CDR3 DNA reads TGTGCCAGCAGTGAATATGGGGTCGGGAACTATGGCTACACCTTC.